This T cell receptor (beta chain) came from a study of cytomegalovirus exposure and HLA in healthy donors (dated 2017 in TCRdb). About the study as a whole: A later analysis indicated that the 95 to 150 validation repertoires were generated on the platform also employed for the 666 repertoires of the first cohort. Besides the first cohort of more than 650 subjects, a separate validation cohort made up of 120 different subjects was used. To predict cytomegalovirus infection status, the study combined high-throughput TCR immunosequencing, statistical association of individual TCRs with disease status, and machine learning. The study aimed to test whether signatures of past pathogen exposure could be identified by cataloging public T cell receptors. What the study reported, not specific to this receptor: It was suggested by the authors that the approach could potentially be generalized to other disease states and immunological phenotypes. Most TCR sequences were seen in very few donors, while some public TCRs were found in many individuals. A later analysis found that TCRs clustered in the first cohort also tended to co-occur in the approximately 120 validation repertoires, with more than 90% of cluster scores above 0. Three of the identified cytomegalovirus-associated TCR beta chains were confirmed in vitro to be specific for cytomegalovirus antigens. The study listed approximately 150 TCR beta chains as associated with cytomegalovirus. All 120 or so repertoires were used to score co-occurrence in the validation cohort in a later analysis, because that analysis had no HLA typing for the cohort. The classifier was reported to diagnose cytomegalovirus status with high specificity and sensitivity in both the original cohort and the validation cohort.

Library prep was done by the immunoSEQ multiplex PCR assay. Per the source publication's procedure: To diagnose cytomegalovirus status from the catalog of TCR beta chain sequences, a statistical classification framework was built. As stored in TCRdb, this immuneACCESS dataset retains in-frame rearrangements with V and J assigned. A fraction of the clones does not appear; measured against another copy, unresolved V genes explain less than half of the discrepancy, and the remainder lacks a known reason. That table is the source of V, J and clone size, and D and trimming were worked out from the DNA. The sample has 70,000 or so clones on record, less than 95% of them singletons. Of the sample, about 0.93% falls within the top ten clones. The CDR3 numbers 15 residues from cysteine through phenylalanine. Only CDR3 DNA is held: 45 bases, read in frame from base 1. Relative to germline, V is missing 1 base and J is missing 8 bases, with 6 bases of the junction outside any gene match. CDR1 and CDR2 are drawn from the germline V gene: MDHEN, SYDVKM.

Notes on this clone: This receptor's antigen is unknown. No base qualities exist here, and no much larger clone lies one base off it.

Separate from the approximately 700-subject first cohort, the validation cohort of about 120 subjects was the group to which the donors belonged. This TCR derives from a woman between 18 and 30 years old in good health and CMV-seronegative. The rearranged segments are TRBV28 and TRBJ1-2; 11 central nucleotides agree with TRBD1. The sample was PBMCs. The CDR3 reads CASSLSGQGERGYTF. The nucleotide sequence is given as TGTGCCAGCAGTTTATCGGGACAGGGGGAAAGAGGCTACACCTTC.